This T cell receptor (beta chain) stems from a study of T cells in women clearing cervical HPV infection. Findings of the study overall: CIN3+ cases had significantly higher TCR repertoire richness than controls, but evenness did not differ.

Produced via immunoSEQ multiplex PCR; TCRdb's table is partial and in-frame only. The sample data list around 35,000 clones. The CDR3 contains 13 residues. Germline values: CDR1 SGHTA, CDR2 FQGTGA. V lost 5 bases to trimming and J lost 8 bases; unmatched junction nucleotides: 5. On this clone: Its antigen is unknown. The read is 3 residues too short to cover the CDR3 end, so that end is filled in from the germline J gene.

Sequencing was done on a sample of blood buffy coat. This clonotype originated in a woman aged 18-70 years with a cervical HPV16 infection that either progressed to CIN3+ or cleared (not recorded which). This chain uses TRBV7-3 with TRBJ2-1, with 8 bases that match TRBD1. Here the CDR3 reads CASSVGQGDEQFF. The part of the CDR3 DNA that was read is TGTGCCAGCAGCGTAGGACAGGGTGATGAG.